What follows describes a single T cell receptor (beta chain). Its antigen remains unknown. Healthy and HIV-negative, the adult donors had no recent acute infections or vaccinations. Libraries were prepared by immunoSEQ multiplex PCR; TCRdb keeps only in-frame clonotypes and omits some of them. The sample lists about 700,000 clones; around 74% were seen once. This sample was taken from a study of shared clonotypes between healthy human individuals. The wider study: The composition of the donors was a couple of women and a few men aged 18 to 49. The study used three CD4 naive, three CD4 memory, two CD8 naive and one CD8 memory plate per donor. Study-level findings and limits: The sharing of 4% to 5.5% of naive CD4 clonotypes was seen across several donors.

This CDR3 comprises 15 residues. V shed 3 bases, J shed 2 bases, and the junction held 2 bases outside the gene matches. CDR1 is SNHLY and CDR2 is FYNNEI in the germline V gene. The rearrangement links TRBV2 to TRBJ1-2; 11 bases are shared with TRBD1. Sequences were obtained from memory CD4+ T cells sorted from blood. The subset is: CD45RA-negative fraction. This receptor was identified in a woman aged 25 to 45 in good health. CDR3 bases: TGTGCCAGCAGTGATGGGACAGGGGGGAACTATGGCTACACCTTC. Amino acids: CASSDGTGGNYGYTF.